The clone carrying this T cell receptor beta chain was seen ten or more times. The entry originates in a study of T-cell reconstitution after alpha-beta-depleted transplantation in children. Construction of the TCRbeta library involved unique molecular identifiers. MiXCR, applied by TCRdb to the PCR reads, yields one record per CDR3 protein. Among about 72,000 distinct CDR3 sequences, 6% to 8% were seen once, and the ten largest hold less than 3%. The CDR3 is 15 residues long. Germline V CDR1 and CDR2: MNHNS, SASEGT. The ends were cut back, 3 bases at V and 2 bases at J, with 14 bases in the middle. The V and J genes are TRBV6-1 and TRBJ2-7; no clear D. Sample: PBMCs from the stem cell graft donor, taken from the stem cell graft. This TCR was recovered from a human donor who donated a stem cell graft to a child with acute lymphoblastic leukemia. CDR3 amino acids: CASSDFPGRPYEQYF. CDR3 coding DNA: TGTGCCAGCAGTGACTTTCCCGGACGTCCCTACGAGCAGTACTTC.